This TCR beta chain was observed in a study of T cell responses to AZD1222 COVID-19 vaccine. This clone was observed once. Germline CDR1 and CDR2: LNHDA and SQIVND (reference sequence). J lost 5 bases, V lost 7 bases, and 7 bases had no gene match. CDR3 size: 14 residues. Libraries were prepared by immunoSEQ multiplex PCR; TCRdb keeps only in-frame clonotypes and omits some of them. Here the sample spans 150,000 or so clones, about 90% being singletons. The sequences come from peripheral blood, collected 28 days after the second AZD1222 dose. The receptor's source is an adult who received the AZD1222 COVID-19 vaccine. The genes are TRBV19 and TRBJ1-5; 8 positions agree with TRBD1. The CDR3 DNA is TGTGCCAGTATGCCCGGGACAGGAGATCAGCCCCAGCATTTT. It codes for CASMPGTGDQPQHF.